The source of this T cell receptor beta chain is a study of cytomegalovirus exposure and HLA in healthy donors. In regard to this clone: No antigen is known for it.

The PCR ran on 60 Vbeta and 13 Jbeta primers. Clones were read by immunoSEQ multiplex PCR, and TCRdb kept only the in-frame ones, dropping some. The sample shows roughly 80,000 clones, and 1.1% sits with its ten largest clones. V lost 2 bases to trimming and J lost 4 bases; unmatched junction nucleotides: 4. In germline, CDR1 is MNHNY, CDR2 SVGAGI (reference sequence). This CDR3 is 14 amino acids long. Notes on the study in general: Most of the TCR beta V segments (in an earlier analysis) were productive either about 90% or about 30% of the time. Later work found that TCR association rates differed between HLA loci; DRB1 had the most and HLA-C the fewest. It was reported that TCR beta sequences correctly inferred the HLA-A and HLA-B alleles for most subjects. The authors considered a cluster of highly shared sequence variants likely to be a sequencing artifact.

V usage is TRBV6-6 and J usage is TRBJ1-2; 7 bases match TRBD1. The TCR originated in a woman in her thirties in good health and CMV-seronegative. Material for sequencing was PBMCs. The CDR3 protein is CASSYDRVAYGYTF. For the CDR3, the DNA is TGTGCCAGCAGTTACGACAGGGTAGCCTATGGCTACACCTTC.